The 5 T cell receptor beta chains reported below all come from one sample, sequenced in a study of blood T cell repertoires in COVID-19 (dated by TCRdb to about 2020). Library construction relied on the immunoSEQ multiplex PCR assay. TCRdb mirrors the immuneACCESS table, restricted to in-frame sequences. Some clones are absent from its copies; in checked studies, under half trace to an unresolved V gene, and the reason for the others is unknown. The sample table contains almost 25,000 clones; only one count was recorded for approximately 85% of them. More than 6.5% of the sample rests with the top ten. The sequenced sample was peripheral blood. Receptor source: a human donor in a cohort sampled during active COVID-19.

The chain uses TRBV7-7 and TRBJ2-1; D not certain. Germline CDR1 SSHAT, CDR2 FNYEAQ (reference sequence). V was pared by 1 base and J by 7 bases, with 8 bases between. CDR3 size: 13 residues. This chain's CDR3 is CASSLGSVNEQFF. CDR3 sequence (DNA): TGTGCCAGCAGCTTAGGCTCGGTAAATGAGCAGTTCTTC.

The rearrangement uses TRBV3-1 (or the pseudogene TRBV3-2) and TRBJ2-7; the D gene is possibly TRBD1 (5 bases). The CDR3 is made up of 15 amino acids. Germline CDR1 LGHDT, CDR2 YNNKEL (reference sequence). Trimming shortened V by 1 base and J by 0 bases, and 10 bases separated the two germline ends. In DNA form, the CDR3 reads TGTGCCAGCAGCCAAGTTCGGACAAACTCCTACGAGCAGTACTTC. Protein: CASSQVRTNSYEQYF.

The gene calls are TRBV7-2 and TRBJ1-2; a possible D gene is TRBD1 (5 bases). Per germline, CDR1 SGHTA and CDR2 FQGNSA. Trimming stripped 4 bases from V and 7 bases from J, with 16 bases between. The CDR3 spans 14 residues. The CDR3 DNA is TGTGCCAGCAGCTCCGTTGGAGGGGCCGTTGGCTACACCTTC. This encodes CASSSVGGAVGYTF.

This clone occurred once. The chain has TRBV9 and TRBJ2-7; D possibly corresponds to TRBD2 (6 bases). Germline CDR1 is SGDLS and CDR2 is YYNGEE. The CDR3 has 15 amino acids. V was shortened by 3 bases and J by 3 bases, with 16 bases between the two germline ends. As DNA, the CDR3 is TGTGCCAGCAGCGCGACCCTAGCGCCTGTCTACGAGCAGTACTTC. Encoded protein: CASSATLAPVYEQYF.

The rearrangement links TRBV27 to TRBJ1-6; D unclear. The germline CDR1 and CDR2 sequences are MNHEY and SMNVEV (reference sequence). The V gene lost 0 bases and the J gene lost 0 bases, with 9 bases spanning the gap. The CDR3 has 17 amino acids. The CDR3 loop reads CASSLSAAASYNSPLHF. CDR3 nucleotides: TGTGCCAGCAGTTTATCGGCGGCAGCCTCCTATAATTCACCCCTCCACTTT.